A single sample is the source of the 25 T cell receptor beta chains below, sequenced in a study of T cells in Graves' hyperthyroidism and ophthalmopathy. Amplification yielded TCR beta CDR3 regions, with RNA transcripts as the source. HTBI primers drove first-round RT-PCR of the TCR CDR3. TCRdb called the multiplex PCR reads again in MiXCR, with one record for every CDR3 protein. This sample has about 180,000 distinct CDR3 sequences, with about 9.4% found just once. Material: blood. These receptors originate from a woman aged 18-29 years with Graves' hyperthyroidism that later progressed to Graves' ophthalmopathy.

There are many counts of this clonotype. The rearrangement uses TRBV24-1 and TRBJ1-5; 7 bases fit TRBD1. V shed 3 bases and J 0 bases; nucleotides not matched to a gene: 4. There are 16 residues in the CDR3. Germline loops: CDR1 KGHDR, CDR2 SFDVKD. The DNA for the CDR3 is TGTGCCACCAGTGATGGGACAGCATATAGCAATCAGCCCCAGCATTTT. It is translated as CATSDGTAYSNQPQHF.

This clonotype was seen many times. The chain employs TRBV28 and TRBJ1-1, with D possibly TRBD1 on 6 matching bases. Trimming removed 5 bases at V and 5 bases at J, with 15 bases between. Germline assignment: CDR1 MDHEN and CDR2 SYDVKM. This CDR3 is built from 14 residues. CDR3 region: CASSDNREVTEAFF. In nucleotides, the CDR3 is TGTGCCAGCAGTGACAACAGGGAGGTGACTGAAGCTTTCTTT.

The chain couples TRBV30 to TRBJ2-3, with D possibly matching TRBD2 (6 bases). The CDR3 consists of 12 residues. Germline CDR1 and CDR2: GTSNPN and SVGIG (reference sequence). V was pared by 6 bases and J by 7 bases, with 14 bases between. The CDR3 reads CACVGGEYTQYF. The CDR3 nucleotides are TGTGCCTGTGTTGGCGGGGAGTATACGCAGTATTTT. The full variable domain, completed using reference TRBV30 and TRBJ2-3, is SQTIHQWPATLVQPVGSPLSLECTVEGTSNPNLYWYRQAAGRGLQLLFYSVGIGQISSEVPQNLSASRPQDRQFILSSKKLLLSDSGFYLCACVGGEYTQYFGPGTRLTVL.

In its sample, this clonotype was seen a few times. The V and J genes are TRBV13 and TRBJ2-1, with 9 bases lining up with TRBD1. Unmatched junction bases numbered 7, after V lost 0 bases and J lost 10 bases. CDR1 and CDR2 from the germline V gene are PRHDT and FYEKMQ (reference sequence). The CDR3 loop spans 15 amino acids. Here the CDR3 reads CASSLGSGQGREQFF. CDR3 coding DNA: TGTGCCAGCAGCTTAGGTTCGGGACAGGGCAGGGAGCAGTTCTTC.

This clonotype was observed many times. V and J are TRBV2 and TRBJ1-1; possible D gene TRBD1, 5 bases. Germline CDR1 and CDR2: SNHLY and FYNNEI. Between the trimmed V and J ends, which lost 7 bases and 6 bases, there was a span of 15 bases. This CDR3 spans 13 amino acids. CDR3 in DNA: TGTGCCAGCAAGGGGCAGGGAAGGCCTGAAGCTTTCTTT. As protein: CASKGQGRPEAFF.

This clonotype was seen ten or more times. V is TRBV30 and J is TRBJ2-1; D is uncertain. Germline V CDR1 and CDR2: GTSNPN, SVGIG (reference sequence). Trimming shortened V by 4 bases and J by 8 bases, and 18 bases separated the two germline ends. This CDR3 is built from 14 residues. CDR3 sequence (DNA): TGTGCCTGGACTAAACCTATAGGCGGAGATGAGCAGTTCTTC. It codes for CAWTKPIGGDEQFF. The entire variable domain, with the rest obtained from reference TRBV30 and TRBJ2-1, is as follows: SQTIHQWPATLVQPVGSPLSLECTVEGTSNPNLYWYRQAAGRGLQLLFYSVGIGQISSEVPQNLSASRPQDRQFILSSKKLLLSDSGFYLCAWTKPIGGDEQFFGPGTRLTVL.

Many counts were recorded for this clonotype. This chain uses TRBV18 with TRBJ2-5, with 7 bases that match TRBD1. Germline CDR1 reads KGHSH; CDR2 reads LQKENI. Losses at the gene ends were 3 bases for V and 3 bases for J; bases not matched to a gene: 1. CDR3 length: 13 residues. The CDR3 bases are TGTGCCAGCTCACCCGGGACAGAAGAGACCCAGTACTTC. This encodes CASSPGTEETQYF.

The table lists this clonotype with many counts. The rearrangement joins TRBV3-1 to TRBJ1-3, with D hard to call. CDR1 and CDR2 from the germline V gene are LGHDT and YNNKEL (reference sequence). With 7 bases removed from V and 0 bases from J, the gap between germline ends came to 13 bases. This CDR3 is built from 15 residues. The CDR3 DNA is TGTGCCAGCACCCTTGGGCCCAGCTCTGGAAACACCATATATTTT. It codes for CASTLGPSSGNTIYF.

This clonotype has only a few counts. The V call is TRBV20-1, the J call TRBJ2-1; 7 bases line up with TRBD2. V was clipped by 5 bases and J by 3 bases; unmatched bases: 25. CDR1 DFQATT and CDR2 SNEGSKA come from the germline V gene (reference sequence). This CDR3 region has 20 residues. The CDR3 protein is CSAGGGDVSGRARYYNEQFF. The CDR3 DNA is TGCAGTGCTGGGGGGGGGGATGTATCGGGGAGGGCCCGATACTACAATGAGCAGTTCTTC.

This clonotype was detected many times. Written as DNA, the CDR3 is TGTGCCATCAGTCCAGGGACCGATTACAATGAGCAGTTCTTC. It encodes CAISPGTDYNEQFF. The rearrangement links TRBV10-3 to TRBJ2-1; D possibly matches TRBD1 or TRBD2 (5 bases each). From germline, CDR1 is ENHRY and CDR2 SYGVKD. This CDR3 spans 14 amino acids. The V end was cut by 5 bases, the J end by 4 bases, with 12 bases between.

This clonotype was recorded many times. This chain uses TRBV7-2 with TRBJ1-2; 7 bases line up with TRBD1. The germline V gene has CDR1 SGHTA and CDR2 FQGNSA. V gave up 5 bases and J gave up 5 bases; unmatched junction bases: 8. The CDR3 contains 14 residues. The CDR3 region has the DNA TGTGCCAGCAGCCCGGGAGGCAGGGGGTATGGCTACACCTTC. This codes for CASSPGGRGYGYTF.

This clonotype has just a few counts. The CDR3 region has the DNA TGTGCCAGCAGCCGAGAGGACCTTAACTATGGCTACACCTTC. It encodes CASSREDLNYGYTF. J is TRBJ1-2 and V is TRBV4-2, with no clear D. This CDR3 is built from 14 residues. Germline V CDR1 and CDR2: LGHNA, YNFKEQ. V was clipped by 4 bases and J by 1 base, with 10 bases between them.

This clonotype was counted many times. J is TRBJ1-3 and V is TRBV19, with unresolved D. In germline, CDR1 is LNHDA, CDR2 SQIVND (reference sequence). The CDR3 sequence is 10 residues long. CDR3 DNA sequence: TGTGACTCGGTGGGAAACACCATATATTTT. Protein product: CDSVGNTIYF.

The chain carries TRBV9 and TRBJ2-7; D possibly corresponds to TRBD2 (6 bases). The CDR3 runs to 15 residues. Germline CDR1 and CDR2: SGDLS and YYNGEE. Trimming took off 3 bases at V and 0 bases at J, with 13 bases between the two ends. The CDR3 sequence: CASSAGTESSYEQYF. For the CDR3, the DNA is TGTGCCAGCAGCGCGGGGACTGAGAGCTCCTACGAGCAGTACTTC.

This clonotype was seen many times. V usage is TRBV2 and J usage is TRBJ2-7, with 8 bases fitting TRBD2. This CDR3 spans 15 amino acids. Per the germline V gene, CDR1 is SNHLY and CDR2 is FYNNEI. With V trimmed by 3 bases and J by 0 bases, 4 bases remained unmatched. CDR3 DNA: TGTGCCAGCAGTGAGGTAGCGGGGAGCTCCTACGAGCAGTACTTC. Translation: CASSEVAGSSYEQYF.

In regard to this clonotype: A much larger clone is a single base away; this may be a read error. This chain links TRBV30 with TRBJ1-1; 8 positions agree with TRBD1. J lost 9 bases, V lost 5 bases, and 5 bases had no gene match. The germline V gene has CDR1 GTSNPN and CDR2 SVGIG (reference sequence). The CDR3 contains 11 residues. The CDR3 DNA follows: TGTGCCTGGGGACAGGGACGTCAAGCTTTCTTT. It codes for CAWGQGRQAFF.

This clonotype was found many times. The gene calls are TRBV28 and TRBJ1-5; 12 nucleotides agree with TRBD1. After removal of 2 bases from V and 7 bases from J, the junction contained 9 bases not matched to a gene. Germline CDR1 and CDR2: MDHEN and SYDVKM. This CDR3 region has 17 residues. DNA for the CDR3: TGTGCCAGCAGTTTACCGCCGGGACAGGGGGCCGGGCAGCCCCAGCATTTT. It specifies CASSLPPGQGAGQPQHF.

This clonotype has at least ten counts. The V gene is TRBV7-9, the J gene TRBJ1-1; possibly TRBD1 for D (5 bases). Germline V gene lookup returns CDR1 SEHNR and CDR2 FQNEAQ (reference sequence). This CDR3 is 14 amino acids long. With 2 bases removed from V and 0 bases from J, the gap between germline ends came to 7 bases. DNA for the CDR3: TGTGCCAGCAGCTTACAGGGCCTGAACACTGAAGCTTTCTTT. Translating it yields CASSLQGLNTEAFF.

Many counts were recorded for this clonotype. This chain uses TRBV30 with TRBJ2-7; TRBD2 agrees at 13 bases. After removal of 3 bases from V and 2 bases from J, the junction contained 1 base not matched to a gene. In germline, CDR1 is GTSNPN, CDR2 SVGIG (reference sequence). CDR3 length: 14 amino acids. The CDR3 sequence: CAWRLAGGPYEQYF. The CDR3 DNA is TGTGCCTGGAGACTAGCGGGAGGGCCCTACGAGCAGTACTTC. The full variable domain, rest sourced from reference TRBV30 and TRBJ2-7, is SQTIHQWPATLVQPVGSPLSLECTVEGTSNPNLYWYRQAAGRGLQLLFYSVGIGQISSEVPQNLSASRPQDRQFILSSKKLLLSDSGFYLCAWRLAGGPYEQYFGPGTRLTVT.

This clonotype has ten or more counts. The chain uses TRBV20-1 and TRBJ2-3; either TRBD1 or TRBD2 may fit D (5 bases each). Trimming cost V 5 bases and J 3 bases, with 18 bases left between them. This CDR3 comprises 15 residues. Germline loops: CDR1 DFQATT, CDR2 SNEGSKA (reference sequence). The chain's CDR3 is CSAFGEGRFTDTQYF. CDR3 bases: TGCAGTGCTTTTGGCGAGGGACGGTTTACAGATACGCAGTATTTT.

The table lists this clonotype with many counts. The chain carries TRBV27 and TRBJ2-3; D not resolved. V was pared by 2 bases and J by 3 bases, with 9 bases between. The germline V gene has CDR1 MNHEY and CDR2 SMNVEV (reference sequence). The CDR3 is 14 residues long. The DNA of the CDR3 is TGTGCCAGCAGTTTAGAATTGGCTACAGATACGCAGTATTTT. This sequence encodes CASSLELATDTQYF.

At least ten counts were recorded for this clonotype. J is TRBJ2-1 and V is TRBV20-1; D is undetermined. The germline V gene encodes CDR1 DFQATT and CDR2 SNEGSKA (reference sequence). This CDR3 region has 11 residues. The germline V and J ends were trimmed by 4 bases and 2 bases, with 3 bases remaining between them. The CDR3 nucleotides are TGCAGTGCTATTACCTACAATGAGCAGTTCTTC. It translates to CSAITYNEQFF.

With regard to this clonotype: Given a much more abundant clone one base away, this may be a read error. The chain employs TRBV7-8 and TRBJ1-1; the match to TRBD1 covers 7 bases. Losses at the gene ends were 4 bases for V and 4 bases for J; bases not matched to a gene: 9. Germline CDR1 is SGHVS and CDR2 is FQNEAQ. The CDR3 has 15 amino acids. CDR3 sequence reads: CASSWSSRDSTEAFF. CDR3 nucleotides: TGTGCCAGCAGCTGGTCGTCCCGGGACAGCACTGAAGCTTTCTTT.

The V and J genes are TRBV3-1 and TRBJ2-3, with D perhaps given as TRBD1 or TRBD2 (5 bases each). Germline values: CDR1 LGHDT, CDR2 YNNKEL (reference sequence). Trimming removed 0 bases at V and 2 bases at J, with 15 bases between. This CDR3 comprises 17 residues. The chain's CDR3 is CASSQESWDRYTDTQYF. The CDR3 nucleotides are TGTGCCAGCAGCCAAGAATCCTGGGACCGCTACACAGATACGCAGTATTTT.

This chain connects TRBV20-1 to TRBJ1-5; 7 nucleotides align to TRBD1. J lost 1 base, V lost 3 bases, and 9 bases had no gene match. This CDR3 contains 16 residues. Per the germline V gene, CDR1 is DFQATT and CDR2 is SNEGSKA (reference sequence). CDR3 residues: CSARVFDRESNQPQHF. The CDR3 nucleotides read TGCAGTGCTAGGGTGTTTGACAGGGAAAGCAATCAGCCCCAGCATTTT.